Following are 6 T cell receptor beta chains from one sample sequenced in a study of CD8+ T cells in alopecia areata. Extracted from the samples, RNA was reverse transcribed into cDNA to serve as the sequencing template. The assay was immunoSEQ multiplex PCR, and TCRdb's table has in-frame clones only and misses some. The top ten clones hold around 1.8% of a sample with about 280,000 clones, more than 45% of them seen once. Treatment: oral pan-JAK inhibitor, 5-10 mg twice daily. Sequences were derived from CD4+ T cells sorted from blood, sampled at week 24, from a patient treated with tofacitinib. These receptors all come from a human donor with alopecia areata.

The chain carries TRBV27 and TRBJ2-7, with 9 bases fitting TRBD1. Germline V CDR1 and CDR2: MNHEY, SMNVEV (reference sequence). CDR3 size: 16 residues. V lost 5 bases and J lost 3; bases outside the gene matches: 11. The CDR3 DNA reads TGTGCCAGCAGTCCCTCTCCGGACAGGGGAATCTACGAGCAGTACTTC. Translation gives CASSPSPDRGIYEQYF.

This clone has only a few counts. The chain joins TRBV28 to TRBJ2-7, with 10 positions matching TRBD1. This CDR3 is built from 16 residues. V shed 6 bases, J shed 6 bases, and the junction held 14 bases outside the gene matches. The V gene's germline CDR1 is MDHEN and CDR2 SYDVKM. This CDR3 reads CASRQSPGQGEGEQYF. Written as DNA, the CDR3 is TGTGCCAGCAGACAATCCCCCGGACAGGGGGAGGGCGAGCAGTACTTC.

The chain is built from TRBV30 and TRBJ1-1, with 7 nucleotides matching TRBD1. The CDR3 runs to 13 residues. The germline gives CDR1 GTSNPN, CDR2 SVGIG (reference sequence). V trimming: 5 bases; J trimming: 6 bases; junction bases outside the gene matches: 9. CDR3 sequence (DNA): TGTGCCTGGGGTCCAGACAGGGCGTCTGAAGCTTTCTTT. The encoded protein is CAWGPDRASEAFF.

J is TRBJ2-7 and V is TRBV28; 9 positions agree with TRBD1. From germline, CDR1 is MDHEN and CDR2 SYDVKM. The CDR3 covers 14 residues. The ends lost 7 bases at V and 3 bases at J; junction bases unmatched: 7. CDR3 nucleotides: TGTGCCAGCATCTCCGGACAGGGGAGCTACGAGCAGTACTTC. As protein: CASISGQGSYEQYF.

The chain has TRBV4-1 and TRBJ1-5; D unclear. V lost 1 base and J 3 bases, leaving 10 bases between the germline ends. The CDR3 extends over 15 amino acids. CDR1 and CDR2 from the germline V gene are MGHRA and YSYEKL. CDR3 protein: CASSQVGKLNQPQHF. CDR3 in DNA: TGCGCCAGCAGCCAAGTGGGAAAACTCAATCAGCCCCAGCATTTT.

The chain carries TRBV7-9 and TRBJ2-4; D possibly uses TRBD1 or TRBD2 (6 bases each). This CDR3 has 12 residues. Germline V lookup: CDR1 SEHNR, CDR2 FQNEAQ (reference sequence). V dropped 1 base and J dropped 12 bases, with 10 bases sitting between them. The DNA for the CDR3 is TGTGCCAGCAGCTTAGTGCGGGACACTCAGTACTTC. Its translation: CASSLVRDTQYF.